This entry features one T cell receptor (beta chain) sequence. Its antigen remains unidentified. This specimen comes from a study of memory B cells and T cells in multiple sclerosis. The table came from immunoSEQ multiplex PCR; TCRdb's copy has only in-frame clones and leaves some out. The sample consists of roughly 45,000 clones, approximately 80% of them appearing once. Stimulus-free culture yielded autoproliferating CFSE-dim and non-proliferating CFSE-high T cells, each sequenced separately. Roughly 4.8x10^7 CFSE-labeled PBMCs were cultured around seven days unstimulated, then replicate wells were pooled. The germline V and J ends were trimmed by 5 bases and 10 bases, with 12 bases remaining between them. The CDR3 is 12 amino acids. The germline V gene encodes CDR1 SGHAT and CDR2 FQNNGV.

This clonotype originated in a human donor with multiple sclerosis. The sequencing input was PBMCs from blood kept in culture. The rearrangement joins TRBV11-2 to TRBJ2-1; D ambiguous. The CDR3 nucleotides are TGTGCCAGCAGCCGGGTGGGTTTAGAGCAGTTCTTC. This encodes CASSRVGLEQFF.